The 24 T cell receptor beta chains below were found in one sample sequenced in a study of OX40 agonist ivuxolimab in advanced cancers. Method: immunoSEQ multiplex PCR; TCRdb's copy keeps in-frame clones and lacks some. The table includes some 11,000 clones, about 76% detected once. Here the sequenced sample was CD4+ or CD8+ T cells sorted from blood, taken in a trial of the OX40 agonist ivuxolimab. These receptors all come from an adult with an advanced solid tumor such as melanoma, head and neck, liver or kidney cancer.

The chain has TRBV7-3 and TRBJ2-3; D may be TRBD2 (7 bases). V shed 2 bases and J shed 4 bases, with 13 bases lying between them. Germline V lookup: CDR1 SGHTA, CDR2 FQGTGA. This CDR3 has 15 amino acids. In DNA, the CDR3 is TGTGCCAGCAGCTTATCAGGGGCGGGGGCAGATACGCAGTATTTT. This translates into CASSLSGAGADTQYF.

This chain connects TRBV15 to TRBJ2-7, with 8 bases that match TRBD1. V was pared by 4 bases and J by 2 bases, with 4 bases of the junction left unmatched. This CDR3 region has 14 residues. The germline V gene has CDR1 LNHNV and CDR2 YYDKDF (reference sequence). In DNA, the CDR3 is TGTGCCACCAGCATCCTGACAGGGGCCTACGAGCAGTACTTC. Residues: CATSILTGAYEQYF.

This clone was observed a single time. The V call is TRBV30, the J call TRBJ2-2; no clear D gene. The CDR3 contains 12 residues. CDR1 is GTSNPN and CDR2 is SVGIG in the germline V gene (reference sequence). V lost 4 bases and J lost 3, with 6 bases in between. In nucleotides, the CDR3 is TGTGCCTGGATCGGTCACACCGGGGAGCTGTTTTTT. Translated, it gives CAWIGHTGELFF.

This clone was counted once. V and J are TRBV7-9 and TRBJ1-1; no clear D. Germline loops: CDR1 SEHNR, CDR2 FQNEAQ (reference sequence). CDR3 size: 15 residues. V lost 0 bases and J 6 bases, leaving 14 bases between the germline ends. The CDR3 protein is CASSLAEGRAPEAFF. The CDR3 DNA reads TGTGCCAGCAGCTTAGCGGAGGGCAGAGCCCCTGAAGCTTTCTTT.

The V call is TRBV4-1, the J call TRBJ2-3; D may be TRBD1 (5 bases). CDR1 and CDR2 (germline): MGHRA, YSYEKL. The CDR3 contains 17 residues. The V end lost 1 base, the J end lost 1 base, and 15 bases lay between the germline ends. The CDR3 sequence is CASSQAPQGIRTDTQYF. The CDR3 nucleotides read TGCGCCAGCAGCCAAGCGCCGCAGGGTATACGCACAGATACGCAGTATTTT.

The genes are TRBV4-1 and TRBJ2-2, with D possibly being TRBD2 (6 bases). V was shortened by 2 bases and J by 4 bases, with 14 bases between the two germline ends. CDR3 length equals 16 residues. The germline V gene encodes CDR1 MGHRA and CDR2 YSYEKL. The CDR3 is CASSQYGGGPTGELFF. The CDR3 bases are TGCGCCAGCAGCCAATACGGGGGTGGGCCCACCGGGGAGCTGTTTTTT.

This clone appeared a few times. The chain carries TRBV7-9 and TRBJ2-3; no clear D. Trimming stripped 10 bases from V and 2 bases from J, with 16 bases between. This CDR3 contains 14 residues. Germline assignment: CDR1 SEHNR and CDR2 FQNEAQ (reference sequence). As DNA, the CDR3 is TGTGCCATCGGTCCCCTGAGCGCCACAGATACGCAGTATTTT. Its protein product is CAIGPLSATDTQYF. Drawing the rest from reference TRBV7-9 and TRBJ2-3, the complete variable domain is DTGVSQNPRHKITKRGQNVTFRCDPISEHNRLYWYRQTLGQGPEFLTYFQNEAQLEKSRLLSDRFSAERPKGSFSTLEIQRTEQGDSAMYLCAIGPLSATDTQYFGPGTRLTVL.

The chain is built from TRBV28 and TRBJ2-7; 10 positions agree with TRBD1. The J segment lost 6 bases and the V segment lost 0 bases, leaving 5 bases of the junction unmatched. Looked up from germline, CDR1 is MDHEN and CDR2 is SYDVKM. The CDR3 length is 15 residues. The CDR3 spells CASSLWGQGNSEQYF. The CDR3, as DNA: TGTGCCAGCAGTTTATGGGGACAGGGGAACTCCGAGCAGTACTTC.

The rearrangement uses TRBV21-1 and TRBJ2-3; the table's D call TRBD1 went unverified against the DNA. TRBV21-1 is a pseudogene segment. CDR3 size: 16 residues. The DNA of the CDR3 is TGTGCCAGCAGCTCCCTCGGGAGACAGGGGGTAGATACGCAGTATTTT. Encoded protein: CASSSLGRQGVDTQYF.

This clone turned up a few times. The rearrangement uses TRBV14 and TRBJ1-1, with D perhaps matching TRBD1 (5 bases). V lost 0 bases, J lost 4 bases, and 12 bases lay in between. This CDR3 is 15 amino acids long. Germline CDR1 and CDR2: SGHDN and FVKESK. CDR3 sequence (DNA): TGTGCCAGCAGCCAAGAAGCTGGGGGAGTCACTGAAGCTTTCTTT. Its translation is CASSQEAGGVTEAFF.

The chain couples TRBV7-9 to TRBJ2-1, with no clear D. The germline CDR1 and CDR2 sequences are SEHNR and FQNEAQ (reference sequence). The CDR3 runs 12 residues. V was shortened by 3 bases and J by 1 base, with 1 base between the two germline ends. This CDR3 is CASSFSYNEQFF. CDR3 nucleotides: TGTGCCAGCAGCTTTTCCTACAATGAGCAGTTCTTC.

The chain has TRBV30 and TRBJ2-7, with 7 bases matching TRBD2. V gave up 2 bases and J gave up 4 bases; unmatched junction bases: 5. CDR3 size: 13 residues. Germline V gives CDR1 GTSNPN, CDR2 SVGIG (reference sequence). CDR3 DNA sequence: TGTGCCTGGAGTCTGAGCGGGGCTTACGAGCAGTACTTC. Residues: CAWSLSGAYEQYF.

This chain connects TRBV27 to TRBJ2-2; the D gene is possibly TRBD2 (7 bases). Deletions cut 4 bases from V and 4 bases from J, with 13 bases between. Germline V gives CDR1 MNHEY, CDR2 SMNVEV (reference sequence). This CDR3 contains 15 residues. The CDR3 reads CASSWGGRGTGELFF. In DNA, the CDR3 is TGTGCCAGCAGTTGGGGGGGGCGTGGCACCGGGGAGCTGTTTTTT.

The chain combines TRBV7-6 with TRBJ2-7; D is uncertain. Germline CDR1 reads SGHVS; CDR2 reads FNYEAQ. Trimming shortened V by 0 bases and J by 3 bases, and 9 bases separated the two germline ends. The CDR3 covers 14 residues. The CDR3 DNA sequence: TGTGCCAGCAGCTTAGCGATGGCACACTACGAGCAGTACTTC. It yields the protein CASSLAMAHYEQYF.

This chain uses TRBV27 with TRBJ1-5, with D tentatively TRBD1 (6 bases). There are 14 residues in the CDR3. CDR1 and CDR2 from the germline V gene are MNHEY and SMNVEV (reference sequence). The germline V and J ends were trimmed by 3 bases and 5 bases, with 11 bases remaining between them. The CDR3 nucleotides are TGTGCCAGCAGTTTGGCGGGGGGCGATCAGCCCCAGCATTTT. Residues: CASSLAGGDQPQHF.

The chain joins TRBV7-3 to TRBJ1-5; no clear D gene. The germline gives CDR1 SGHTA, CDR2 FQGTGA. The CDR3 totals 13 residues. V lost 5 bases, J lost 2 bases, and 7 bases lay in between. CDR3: CASSRTGNQPQHF. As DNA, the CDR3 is TGTGCCAGCAGCCGGACGGGCAATCAGCCCCAGCATTTT.

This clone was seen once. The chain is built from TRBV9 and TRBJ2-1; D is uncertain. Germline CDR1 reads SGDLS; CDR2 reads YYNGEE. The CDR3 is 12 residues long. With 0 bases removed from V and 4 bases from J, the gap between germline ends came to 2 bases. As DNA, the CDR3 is TGTGCCAGCAGCGTAGGTTACAATGAGCAGTTCTTC. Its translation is CASSVGYNEQFF. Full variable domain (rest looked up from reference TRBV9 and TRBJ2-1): DSGVTQTPKHLITATGQRVTLRCSPRSGDLSVYWYQQSLDQGLQFLIQYYNGEERAKGNILERFSAQQFPDLHSELNLSSLELGDSALYFCASSVGYNEQFFGPGTRLTVL.

CDR3 DNA: TGTGCCAGCAGTGGGGCTAGCGGGAGCACAGATACGCAGTATTTT. It translates to CASSGASGSTDTQYF. This chain joins TRBV6-4 and TRBJ2-3; 8 nucleotides match TRBD2. V lost 4 bases to trimming and J lost 0 bases; unmatched junction nucleotides: 3. The germline gives CDR1 MRHNA, CDR2 SNTAGT. The CDR3 runs to 15 residues.

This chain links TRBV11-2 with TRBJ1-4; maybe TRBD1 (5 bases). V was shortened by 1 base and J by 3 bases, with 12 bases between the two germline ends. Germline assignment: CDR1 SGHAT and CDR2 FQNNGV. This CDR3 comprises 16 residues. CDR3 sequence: CASSLVLGRSNEKLFF. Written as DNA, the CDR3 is TGTGCCAGCAGCTTAGTGTTGGGGCGGTCTAATGAAAAACTGTTTTTT.

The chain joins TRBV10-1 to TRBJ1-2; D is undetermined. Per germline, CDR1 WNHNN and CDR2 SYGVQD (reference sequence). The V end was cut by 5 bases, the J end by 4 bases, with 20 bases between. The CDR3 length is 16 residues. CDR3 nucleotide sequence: TGCGCCAGCAGTATTCTGCTAACGCGAAAGACCTATGGCTACACCTTC. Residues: CASSILLTRKTYGYTF.

The CDR3 here is CASSPTSGRDNEQFF. CDR3 coding DNA: TGTGCCAGTAGTCCAACTAGCGGGAGGGACAATGAGCAGTTCTTC. J is TRBJ2-1 and V is TRBV19; 13 bases agree with TRBD2. This CDR3 is 15 amino acids long. Germline assignment: CDR1 LNHDA and CDR2 SQIVND (reference sequence). V dropped 5 bases and J dropped 5; count of bases not matched to a gene: 3.

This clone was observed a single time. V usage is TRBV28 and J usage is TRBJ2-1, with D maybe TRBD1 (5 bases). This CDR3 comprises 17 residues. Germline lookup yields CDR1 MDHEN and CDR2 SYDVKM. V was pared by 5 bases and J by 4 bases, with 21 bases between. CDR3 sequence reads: CASSASLQDRYYNEQFF. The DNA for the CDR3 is TGTGCCAGCAGTGCCTCCCTACAGGATCGATATTACAATGAGCAGTTCTTC.

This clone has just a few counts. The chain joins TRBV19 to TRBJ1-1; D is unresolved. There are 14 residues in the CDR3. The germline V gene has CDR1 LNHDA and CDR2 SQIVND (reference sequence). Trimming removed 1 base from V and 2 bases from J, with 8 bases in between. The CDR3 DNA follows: TGTGCCAGTAGTATAGGCTTACCTAACACTGAAGCTTTCTTT. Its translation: CASSIGLPNTEAFF.

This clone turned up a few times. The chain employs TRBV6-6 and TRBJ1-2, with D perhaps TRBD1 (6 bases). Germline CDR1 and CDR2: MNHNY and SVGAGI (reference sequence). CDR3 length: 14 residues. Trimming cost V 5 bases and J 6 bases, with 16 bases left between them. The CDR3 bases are TGTGCCAGCAGTGTACAAGGGGGTAAAGATGGCTACACCTTC. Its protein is CASSVQGGKDGYTF.